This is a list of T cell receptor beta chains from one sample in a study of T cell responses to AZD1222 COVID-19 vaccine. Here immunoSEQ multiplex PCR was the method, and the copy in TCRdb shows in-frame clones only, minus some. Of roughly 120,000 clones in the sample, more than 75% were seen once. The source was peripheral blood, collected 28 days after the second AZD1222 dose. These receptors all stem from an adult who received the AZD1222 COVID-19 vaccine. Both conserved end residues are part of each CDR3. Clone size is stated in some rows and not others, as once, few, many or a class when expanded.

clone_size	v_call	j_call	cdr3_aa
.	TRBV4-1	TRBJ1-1	CASSSSGANTEAFF
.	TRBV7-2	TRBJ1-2	CASSFSPGQGYGYTF
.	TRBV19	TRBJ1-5	CASTLARGVSNQPQHF
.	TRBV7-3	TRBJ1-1	CASSLGHLNTEAFF
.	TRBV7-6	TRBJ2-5	CASRAPGETQYF
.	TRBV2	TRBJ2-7	CASTPGTLPSYEQYF
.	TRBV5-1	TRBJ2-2	CASSTTLAGNTGELFF
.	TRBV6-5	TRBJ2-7	CASSREGRIRGEQYF
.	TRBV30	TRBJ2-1	CAWSAGTAYNEQFF
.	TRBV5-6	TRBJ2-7	CASSLEVGTVSYEQYF
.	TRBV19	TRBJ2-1	CASSITAYNEQFF
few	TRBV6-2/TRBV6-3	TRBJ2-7	CASSAKRGALFYEQYF
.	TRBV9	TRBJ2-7	CASSVTWGGDYEQYF
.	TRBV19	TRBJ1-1	CASSQPQGVLTEAFF
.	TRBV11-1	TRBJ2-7	CASQRGITYEQYF
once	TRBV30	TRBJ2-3	CAWGPGAPTDTQYF
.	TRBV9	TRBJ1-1	CASSEGILGQGPYTEAFF
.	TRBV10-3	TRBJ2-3	CAITTGETDTQYF
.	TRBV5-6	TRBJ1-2	CASRTDRRGYTF
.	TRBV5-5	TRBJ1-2	CASSLGLQGNYGYTF
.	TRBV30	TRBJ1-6	CASRPGTGFNSPLHF
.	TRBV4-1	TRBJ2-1	CASSQGAGTSGPSSYNEQFF
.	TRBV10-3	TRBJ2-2	CAIRDSARGGGELFF
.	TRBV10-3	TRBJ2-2	CAISTTGADTGELFF
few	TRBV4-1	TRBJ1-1	CALKGSTEAFF
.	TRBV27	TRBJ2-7	CASSLGGGYEQYF
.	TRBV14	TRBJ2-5	CASSHRDRHAETQYF
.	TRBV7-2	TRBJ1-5	CASSYRTGGINQPQHF
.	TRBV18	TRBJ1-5	CASSRTVGGNQPQHF
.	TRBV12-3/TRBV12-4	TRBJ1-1	CASSSRTGRDAFF
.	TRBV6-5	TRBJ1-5	CASLRREFGQPQHF
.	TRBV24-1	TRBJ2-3	CATSDLLGTDTQYF
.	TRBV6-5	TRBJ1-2	CASRVEGRRYGYTF
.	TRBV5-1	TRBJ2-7	CASHGGSYEQYF
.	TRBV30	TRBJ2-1	CALAGGTSGRALNEQFF
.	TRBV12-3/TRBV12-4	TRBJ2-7	CASSLGNYEQYF
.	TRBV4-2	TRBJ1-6	CASSQKEMIYNSPLHF
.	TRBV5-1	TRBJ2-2	CASRQREDTGELFF
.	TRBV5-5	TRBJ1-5	CASSLGGPGTGHRQPQHF
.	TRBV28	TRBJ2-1	CASSLATGRVWFF
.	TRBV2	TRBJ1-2	CASRGDRGYGYTF
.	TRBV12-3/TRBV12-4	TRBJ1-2	CASSKQGVGGYTF